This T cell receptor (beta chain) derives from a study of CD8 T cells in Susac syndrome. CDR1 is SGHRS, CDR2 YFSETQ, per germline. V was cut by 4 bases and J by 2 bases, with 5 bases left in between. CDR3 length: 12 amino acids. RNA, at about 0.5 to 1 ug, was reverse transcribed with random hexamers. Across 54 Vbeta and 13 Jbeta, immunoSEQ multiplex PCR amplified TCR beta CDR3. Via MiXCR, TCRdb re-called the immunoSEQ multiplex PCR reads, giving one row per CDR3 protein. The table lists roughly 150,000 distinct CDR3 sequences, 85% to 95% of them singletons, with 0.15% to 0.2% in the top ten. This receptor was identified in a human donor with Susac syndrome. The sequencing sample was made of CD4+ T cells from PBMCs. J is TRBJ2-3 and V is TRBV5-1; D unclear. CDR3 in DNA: TGCGCCAGCAGCACCAACACAGATACGCAGTATTTT. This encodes CASSTNTDTQYF. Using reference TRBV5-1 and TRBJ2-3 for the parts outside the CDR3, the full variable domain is KAGVTQTPRYLIKTRGQQVTLSCSPISGHRSVSWYQQTPGQGLQFLFEYFSETQRNKGNFPGRFSGRQFSNSRSEMNVSTLELGDSALYLCASSTNTDTQYFGPGTRLTVL.